The rows below give T cell receptor beta chains drawn from one sample of a study of molecular identifiers for immune sequencing clone quantification. TCRdb processed the PCR reads anew with MiXCR; each CDR3 protein has one entry. The sample holds 50,000 to 70,000 distinct CDR3 sequences, under 20% seen once. The sequencing sample was made of naive CD8+ T cells from blood, with Jurkat cell RNA spiked in. The receptors were gathered from a human donor in good health. Some libraries in this study had Jurkat cell RNA spiked in. Both conserved end residues are trimmed from each CDR3. Each record gives: J gene, V gene, CDR3 protein.

>TRBJ2-7|TRBV20-1
SARSQGAPYEQY
>TRBJ1-2|TRBV12-3/TRBV12-4
ASRTKGDGYGYT
>TRBJ2-3|TRBV7-2
ASSLESGGTTDTQY
>TRBJ2-7|TRBV7-8
ASSLFPGSSYEQY
>TRBJ2-1|TRBV3-1
ASSQVPQRKGYEQF
>TRBJ1-1|TRBV24-1
ATSATEKTEAF
>TRBJ2-7|TRBV14
ASSPRGTRGVYEQY
>TRBJ2-1|TRBV7-3
ASSPNILATGGLYNEQF
>TRBJ2-3|TRBV30
AWRLVGAPQDTQY
>TRBJ2-1|TRBV20-1
SARDHGGIHPNYNEQF
>TRBJ1-5|TRBV28
ASSFPGNSNQPQH
>TRBJ2-5|TRBV7-9
ASSSTEEETQY
>TRBJ2-7|TRBV2
ASSEATSAYYEQY
>TRBJ2-7|TRBV27
ASSLGVGMIHEQY
>TRBJ2-1|TRBV6-1
ASSYSGLNDYNEQF
>TRBJ2-2|TRBV7-8
ASRGAAGSGELF
>TRBJ2-5|TRBV15
ATKDWVGETQY
>TRBJ2-3|TRBV29-1
SVEERLITDTQY
>TRBJ2-7|TRBV7-2
ASSGHYEQY
>TRBJ1-5|TRBV9
ASSGIPGSNQPQH
>TRBJ1-2|TRBV11-2
TSSLLLTGFYGYT
>TRBJ2-7|TRBV27
ASSLSTSYEQY
>TRBJ1-1|TRBV27
ASSWSGGVRPEAF
>TRBJ2-2|TRBV11-2
ASSLRTSRSGTGELF
>TRBJ1-5|TRBV4-1
ASSLTPSLPNQPQH
>TRBJ2-7|TRBV30
AWISRGSYEQY
>TRBJ2-3|TRBV27
ASTLIGGGGDTQY
>TRBJ2-1|TRBV19
ASSITLAGGILNEQF
>TRBJ2-1|TRBV13
ASSFGTGGEQF